The TCR beta chain described here comes from a study of shared clonotypes between healthy human individuals. Across the whole study: Donors had three CD4 naive, three CD4 memory, two CD8 naive and one CD8 memory plate apiece. The study's findings and limits: Relative to clonotypes present in all four donors, those not shared had lower generation probabilities.

Cells designated naive CD8 were CD45RO-negative and were positively selected for CCR7, with terminally differentiated effector memory CD45RA+ cells excluded. A note on this clone: Its antigen is unknown.

This CDR3 region has 14 residues. Germline V gene lookup returns CDR1 MNHEY and CDR2 SVGAGI. Trimming pared 4 bases from V and 2 bases from J, leaving 10 bases between. Genomic DNA of every subset was divided equally among multiple immunoSEQ plates. Each PCR replicate from the sorted subsets contained approximately 0.2 ug DNA, which is 25,000 to 30,000 T cell genomes. Sequencing was performed with immunoSEQ multiplex PCR; in TCRdb, only in-frame clones are kept and a portion is missing. The sample has about 750,000 clones, nearly 95% seen once. The TCR sequence derives from a man aged 30 to 39 in good health. Sequencing was performed on naive CD8+ T cells sorted from blood. The rearrangement uses TRBV6-5 and TRBJ2-3, with D uncertain. The DNA for the CDR3 is TGTGCCAGCAGTTTTGGGATACCCACAGATACGCAGTATTTT. It is translated as CASSFGIPTDTQYF.